This T cell receptor (beta chain) came from a study of human T cells and chemical hapten exposure. Findings and limits, study-wide: No alteration of TCRs above 1 in 1000 frequency was seen with DPC sensitization.

This clonotype has at least ten counts. Its specificity is unknown. Library preparation tagged each individual cDNA molecule with a unique molecular identifier. TCRdb re-called the RACE reads with MiXCR, one entry per CDR3 protein. The sample has about 41,000 distinct CDR3 sequences, around 4.5% seen once. Time point here: healthy volunteer bleed at 2 weeks. The total RNA was obtained from whole blood that was not fractionated. V lost 5 bases and J lost 5, with 15 bases in between. This CDR3 contains 14 residues. Germline V gene sequence: CDR1 SGHVS, CDR2 FQNEAQ. What was sequenced was whole blood. The sequence was collected from a human donor in good health. Some clones in this sample may be carry-over from other donors' samples. V is TRBV7-8 and J is TRBJ1-1, with D unresolved. As DNA, the CDR3 is TGTGCCAGCAGCCTCACATTTATAGGTACTGAAGCTTTCTTT. Its protein is CASSLTFIGTEAFF.